This note documents a single TCR beta chain sequence. Its cognate antigen is unknown. The data stem from a study of multiple sclerosis patients with progressive multifocal leukoencephalopathy. Study context: The control group, sampled over time, had multiple sclerosis, received natalizumab and did not develop PML. Study findings and constraints: Before and during natalizumab, the clones expanded at PML already existed.

Time point indicated: before natalizumab initiation. All patients had prior interferon beta, and all PML patients were female. T0 refers to blood drawn before natalizumab was first infused. Profiled with immunoSEQ multiplex PCR; TCRdb holds only in-frame clones, not every one. This sample carries tens of thousands of clones, about 88% of them seen once, and the ten largest clones take approximately 1.1%. The CDR3 is made up of 12 amino acids. Trimming pared 2 bases from V and 8 bases from J, leaving 8 bases between. Germline values: CDR1 WNHNN, CDR2 SYGVQD (reference sequence). Sequencing was performed on PBMCs. The V call is TRBV10-1, the J call TRBJ2-3; unclear D gene. The origin of this receptor is a human donor with multiple sclerosis. The CDR3: CASSEGDSTQYF. The DNA for the CDR3 is TGCGCCAGCAGTGAGGGAGATTCTACGCAGTATTTT.